The clone carrying this T cell receptor beta chain occurred a few times. What it binds is unknown. The CDR3 loop spans 12 amino acids. The germline CDR1 and CDR2 sequences are MNHEY and SMNVEV (reference sequence). Deletions cut 2 bases from V and 6 bases from J, with 7 bases between. The data originate from a study of beta chain features in type 1 diabetes. Findings and caveats of the study: A PCR bias possibly favoring shorter templates would apply equally to patients and controls.

Markers CD45RO/CCR7/CD25/CD127/CD95/CD27 served to sort CD4+ naive, central memory, regulatory and stem cell-like memory cells. Purities over 95% were achieved in all sorted populations. Expressed TCRB transcripts were sequenced because the isolated RNA had all been reverse transcribed beforehand. Profiled with immunoSEQ multiplex PCR; TCRdb holds only in-frame clones, not every one. The sample contains 430,000 or so clones, over 9.5% of which appear only once. This TCR was recovered from a young woman in good health. The V call is TRBV27, the J call TRBJ1-1; a weak D match, TRBD1 (5 bases). Sequences were obtained from naive CD4+ T cells from blood. The CDR3 nucleotides read TGTGCCAGCAGTTTACGGGGCGCTGAAGCTTTCTTT. This encodes CASSLRGAEAFF.